Following are 2 T cell receptor beta chains from one sample sequenced in a study of tumor-infiltrating T cells and Merkel cell polyomavirus. Study at large: The T cells studied were KLL-specific CD8+ cells against Merkel polyomavirus.

The data were produced by immunoSEQ multiplex PCR, yet TCRdb's version contains in-frame clones alone and is incomplete. The sample lists more than 20,000 clones, roughly 87% occurring once. Immunohistochemistry showed robust Merkel cell polyomavirus Large T antigen staining in every patient's tumor. Sample: lymph node tissue. These receptors were taken from a man aged 50 to 60 with Merkel cell carcinoma.

This clone occurred a few times. The chain carries TRBV7-2 and TRBJ2-7; TRBD2 agrees at 13 bases. The CDR3 has 16 residues. Germline-derived CDR1 and CDR2 are SGHTA and FQGNSA. J lost 6 bases, V lost 5 bases, and 10 bases had no gene match. The CDR3 protein is CASSPTRTSGSGEQYF. The CDR3 region has the DNA TGTGCCAGCAGCCCGACGAGGACTAGCGGGAGCGGCGAGCAGTACTTC.

The CDR3: CASSLGTSGSNGGEQFF. In nucleotides, the CDR3 is TGTGCCAGCAGCTTGGGTACTAGCGGGAGCAATGGAGGTGAGCAGTTCTTC. This chain connects TRBV5-4 to TRBJ2-1; 11 bases map to TRBD2. The CDR3 extends over 17 amino acids. After removal of 0 bases from V and 9 bases from J, the junction contained 11 bases not matched to a gene. Germline V gene data show CDR1 as SGHNT and CDR2 as YYREEE (reference sequence). The full variable domain, completed using reference TRBV5-4 and TRBJ2-1, is ETGVTQSPTHLIKTRGQQVTLRCSSQSGHNTVSWYQQALGQGPQFIFQYYREEENGRGNFPPRFSGLQFPNYSSELNVNALELDDSALYLCASSLGTSGSNGGEQFFGPGTRLTVL.